These 6 T cell receptor beta chains share one sample of origin, sequenced in a study of cytomegalovirus exposure and HLA in healthy donors (dated by TCRdb to about 2017). Library preparation was by the immunoSEQ multiplex PCR assay. For the multiplex PCR, a mixture combining 60 forward primers for TCR Vbeta segments and 13 reverse primers for TCR Jbeta segments was used. TCRdb took over this immuneACCESS table, retaining in-frame rearrangements with V and J assigned. Such tables are incomplete; in checked studies, under half of the missing clones stem from an unresolved V gene, and the remainder is unexplained. The sample table shows 110,000 to 150,000 clones, and about 77% are seen once. The ten largest account for 1.5% to 2% of the sample. Sequenced: PBMCs. Every receptor here comes from a female donor in good health and CMV-seronegative.

This clone was counted a few times. The genes are TRBV5-1 and TRBJ2-5, with 8 bases matching TRBD1. The J call may be faulty, since TRBJ2-7 better matches the DNA end. The CDR3 length is 15 residues. Per the germline V gene, CDR1 is SGHRS and CDR2 is YFSETQ. The CDR3 DNA reads as TGCGCCAGCAGCGTCGGACAGGGCGTAACCTACGAGCAGTACTTC. Protein: CASSVGQGVTYEQYF.

This clone was counted a few times. The chain joins TRBV7-9 to TRBJ1-2; the match to TRBD1 covers 8 bases. Germline-derived CDR1 and CDR2 are SEHNR and FQNEAQ (reference sequence). Trimming at V came to 5 bases and at J to 8 bases, leaving 7 bases not matched to a gene. CDR3 size: 13 residues. The DNA of the CDR3 is TGTGCCAGCAGCCCGGGGGACAGGAGAGGCTACACCTTC. This translates into CASSPGDRRGYTF.

A note on this clone: In the same sample, other DNA sequences code for this CDR3. V gene TRBV5-1 combines with J gene TRBJ2-3, with 8 bases identical to TRBD1. J gave up 3 bases and V 0 bases, and 0 bases lay outside the gene matches. Germline V gene data show CDR1 as SGHRS and CDR2 as YFSETQ. CDR3 size: 14 residues. The CDR3 loop is CASSLDRGTDTQYF. The CDR3 nucleotides read TGCGCCAGCAGCTTGGACAGGGGGACAGATACGCAGTATTTT. Using reference TRBV5-1 and TRBJ2-3 for the parts outside the CDR3, the full variable domain is KAGVTQTPRYLIKTRGQQVTLSCSPISGHRSVSWYQQTPGQGLQFLFEYFSETQRNKGNFPGRFSGRQFSNSRSEMNVSTLELGDSALYLCASSLDRGTDTQYFGPGTRLTVL.

This clone appeared a few times. The CDR3 DNA sequence: TGTGCCAGCAGTTCAAGCCCCGCCTTGGGCAATCAGCCCCAGCATTTT. Protein sequence: CASSSSPALGNQPQHF. V and J are TRBV6-5 and TRBJ1-5; D call uncertain. CDR3 size: 16 residues. CDR1 is MNHEY, CDR2 SVGAGI, per germline. With 4 bases removed from V and 2 bases from J, the gap between germline ends came to 15 bases.

This chain joins TRBV29-1 and TRBJ2-3; 9 bases are a match to TRBD1. The CDR3 is 12 residues long. Trimming removed 7 bases from V and 5 bases from J; junction bases left unmatched: 4. The germline V gene has CDR1 SQVTM and CDR2 ANQGSEA. Here the CDR3 DNA reads TGCAGCGGGGACAGGGAAAAAGATACGCAGTATTTT. Amino acids: CSGDREKDTQYF.

The chain links TRBV7-9 to TRBJ1-5, with TRBD1 as a possible D gene (5 bases). V lost 1 base and J 9 bases, leaving 10 bases between the germline ends. This CDR3 spans 13 amino acids. Germline V gene lookup returns CDR1 SEHNR and CDR2 FQNEAQ (reference sequence). CDR3 coding DNA: TGTGCCAGCAGCTTAGGGGGGGGAGTGCCCCAGCATTTT. As protein: CASSLGGGVPQHF. The full variable domain, with the rest looked up from reference TRBV7-9 and TRBJ1-5, is DTGVSQNPRHKITKRGQNVTFRCDPISEHNRLYWYRQTLGQGPEFLTYFQNEAQLEKSRLLSDRFSAERPKGSFSTLEIQRTEQGDSAMYLCASSLGGGVPQHFGDGTRLSIL.